This TCR beta chain originates from a study of monozygotic twins with inflammatory bowel disease. The CDR3 is made up of 13 amino acids. From germline, CDR1 is LNHDA and CDR2 SQIVND (reference sequence). Remarks on this clonotype: Antigen: not known.

UMIs that had a 6-nucleotide sample barcode were put in using template switching. Reanalyzing the 5' RACE reads, TCRdb keeps one entry per CDR3 protein, without DNA. The listing contains 300,000 to 450,000 distinct CDR3 sequences. Overall study findings and caveats: IBD patients, compared with healthy twins, shared fewer clonotypes with others (especially with disease activity). Patient-to-patient differences in immunosuppressive treatment may have added variability to the repertoires.

The chain links TRBV19 to TRBJ2-1. The receptor was derived from a human donor with ulcerative colitis or Crohn's disease, or a healthy co-twin of an affected twin (not recorded which). Sequenced sample: blood. CDR3 loop: CGTARGSYNEQFF.